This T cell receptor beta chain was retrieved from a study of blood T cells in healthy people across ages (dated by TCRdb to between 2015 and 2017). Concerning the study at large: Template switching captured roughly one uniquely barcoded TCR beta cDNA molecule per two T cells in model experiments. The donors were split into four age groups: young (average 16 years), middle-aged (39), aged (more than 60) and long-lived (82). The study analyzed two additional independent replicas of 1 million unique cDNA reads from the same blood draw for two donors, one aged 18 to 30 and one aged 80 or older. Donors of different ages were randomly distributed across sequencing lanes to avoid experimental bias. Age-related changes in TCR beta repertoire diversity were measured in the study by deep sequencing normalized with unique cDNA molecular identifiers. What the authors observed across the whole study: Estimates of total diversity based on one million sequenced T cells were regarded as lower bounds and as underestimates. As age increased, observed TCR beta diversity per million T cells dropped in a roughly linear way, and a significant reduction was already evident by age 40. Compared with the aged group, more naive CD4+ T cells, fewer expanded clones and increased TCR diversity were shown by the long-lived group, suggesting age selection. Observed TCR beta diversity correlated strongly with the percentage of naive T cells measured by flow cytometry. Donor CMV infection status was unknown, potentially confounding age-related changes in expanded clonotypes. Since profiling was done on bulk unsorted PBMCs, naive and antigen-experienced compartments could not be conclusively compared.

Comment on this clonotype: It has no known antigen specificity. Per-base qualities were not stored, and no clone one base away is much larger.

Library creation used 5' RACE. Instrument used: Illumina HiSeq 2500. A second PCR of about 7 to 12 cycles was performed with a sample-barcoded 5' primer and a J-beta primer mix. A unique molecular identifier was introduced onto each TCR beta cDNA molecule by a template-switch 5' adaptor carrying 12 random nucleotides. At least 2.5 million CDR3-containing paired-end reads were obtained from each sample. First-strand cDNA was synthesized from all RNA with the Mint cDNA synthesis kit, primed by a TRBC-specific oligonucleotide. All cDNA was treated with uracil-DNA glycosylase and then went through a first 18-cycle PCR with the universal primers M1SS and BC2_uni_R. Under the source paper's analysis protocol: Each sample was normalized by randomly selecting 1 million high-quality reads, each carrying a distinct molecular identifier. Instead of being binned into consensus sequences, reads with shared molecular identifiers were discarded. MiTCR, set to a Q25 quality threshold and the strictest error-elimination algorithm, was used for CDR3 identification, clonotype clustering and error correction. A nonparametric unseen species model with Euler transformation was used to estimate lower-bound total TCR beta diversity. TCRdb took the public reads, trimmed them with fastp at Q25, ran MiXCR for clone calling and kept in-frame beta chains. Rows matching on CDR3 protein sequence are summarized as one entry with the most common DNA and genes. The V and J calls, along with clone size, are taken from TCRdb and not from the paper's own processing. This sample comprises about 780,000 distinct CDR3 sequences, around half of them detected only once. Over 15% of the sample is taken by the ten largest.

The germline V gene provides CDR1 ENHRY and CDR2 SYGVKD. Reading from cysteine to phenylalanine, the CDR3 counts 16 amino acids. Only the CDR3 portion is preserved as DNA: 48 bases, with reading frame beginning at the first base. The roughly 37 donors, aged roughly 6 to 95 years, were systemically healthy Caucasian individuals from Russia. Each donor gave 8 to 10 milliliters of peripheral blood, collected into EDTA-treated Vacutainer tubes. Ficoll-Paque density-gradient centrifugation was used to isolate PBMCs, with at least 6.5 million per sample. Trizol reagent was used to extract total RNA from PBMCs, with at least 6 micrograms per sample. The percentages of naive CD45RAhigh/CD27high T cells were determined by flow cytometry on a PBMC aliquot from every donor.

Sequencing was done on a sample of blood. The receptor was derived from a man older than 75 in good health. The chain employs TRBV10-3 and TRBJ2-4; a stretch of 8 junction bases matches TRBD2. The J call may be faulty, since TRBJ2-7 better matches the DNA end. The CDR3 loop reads CAISEGLARDSYEQYF. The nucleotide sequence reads TGTGCCATCAGTGAGGGACTAGCTAGAGACTCCTACGAGCAGTACTTC.